Listed here is a single T cell receptor beta chain. Antigen unknown. This sample is drawn from a study of cytomegalovirus exposure and HLA in healthy donors. Primers for the PCR totalled 60 Vbeta and 13 Jbeta. Sequenced by immunoSEQ multiplex PCR; TCRdb stores in-frame clones only, minus some. The table shows 150,000 to 200,000 clones, with around 81% occurring only once. The study, taken as a whole, reports: Later genetic work tied a missense DCLRE1C variant to beta-chain V and J trimming.

V was clipped by 6 bases and J by 7 bases; unmatched bases: 5. The germline V gene encodes CDR1 MNHEY and CDR2 SMNVEV (reference sequence). This CDR3 spans 13 amino acids. The rearrangement joins TRBV27 to TRBJ1-2; 10 bases are shared with TRBD1. Sequenced input: PBMCs. This TCR derives from a young woman in good health and CMV-seropositive. CDR3 protein: CASSRGQGSGYTF. CDR3 coding DNA: TGTGCCAGCAGCCGGGGACAGGGGAGTGGCTACACCTTC.